This T cell receptor beta chain was sequenced in a study of T cells in tumors after PD-1 blockade. TCRdb keeps only in-frame clones here, not all; method: immunoSEQ multiplex PCR. The sample has about 60,000 clones; around two thirds are singletons. V dropped 6 bases and J dropped 1 base, with 9 bases sitting between them. CDR1 is SNHLY, CDR2 FYNNEI, per germline. The CDR3 length is 13 residues. Sample: PBMCs, taken after anti-PD-1 treatment. This clonotype was obtained from a human donor with basal cell carcinoma. The chain joins TRBV2 to TRBJ1-2; a possible D gene is TRBD1 (6 bases). The CDR3 is CASRDSLNYGYTF. In DNA form, the CDR3 reads TGTGCCAGCAGGGACAGCCTTAACTATGGCTACACCTTC.